This note documents a single TCR beta chain sequence. Its specificity is not known. Per the germline V gene, CDR1 is ENHRY and CDR2 is SYGVKD. The CDR3 length is 14 residues. The junction had 3 bases not matched to a gene; V was cut back by 3 bases and J by 5 bases. The time point is: patch test 1, 2 weeks after DPC sensitization. Indicated treatment: therapeutic diphenylcyclopropenone sensitization with weekly scalp DPC. Alopecia patients between 18 and 70 years old and suitable for DPC were used as donors. This sample was included in a study of human T cells and chemical hapten exposure. Study results and caveats: Relative to controls, expanded TCRs formed significantly more large CDR3 similarity clusters.

TCRdb re-derived calls from the RACE reads in MiXCR, one entry per CDR3 protein. There are some 380,000 distinct CDR3 sequences in the sample; approximately 5% occur only once, and 2% to 2.5% lies in the top ten. This clonotype originated in a woman aged 50 to 65 with alopecia areata. Some clones in this sample may be carry-over from other donors' samples. The rearrangement uses TRBV10-3 and TRBJ1-5; 8 bases line up with TRBD1. Sequenced material: whole blood, taken in connection with sensitization to the hapten diphenylcyclopropenone (DPC). The CDR3 spells CAISDGQGYQPQHF. In DNA form, the CDR3 reads TGTGCCATCAGTGACGGACAGGGCTATCAGCCCCAGCATTTT.